These 12 T cell receptor beta chains share one sample of origin, sequenced in a study of blood T cell repertoires in COVID-19. Profiling relied on immunoSEQ multiplex PCR, and the TCRdb table lists in-frame clones only, not all of them. The sample yields under 150,000 clones, about 80% seen once. The sequenced sample consisted of peripheral blood. All receptors derive from a man aged 35 to 55 with active or convalescent COVID-19.

This chain joins TRBV18 and TRBJ2-7; the D is unclear. Germline V gene data show CDR1 as KGHSH and CDR2 as LQKENI. Trimming cost V 3 bases and J 6 bases, with 12 bases left between them. The CDR3 consists of 13 residues. The CDR3 loop is CASSPQRSTEQYF. The CDR3 region has the DNA TGTGCCAGCTCACCTCAGCGTAGCACCGAGCAGTACTTC.

The chain has TRBV4-3 and TRBJ2-2, with D possibly being TRBD2 (6 bases). The CDR3 spans 18 residues. CDR1 is LGHNA and CDR2 is YSLEER in the germline V gene. V shed 1 base and J shed 0 bases, with 15 bases lying between them. Written as DNA, the CDR3 is TGCGCCAGCAGCCAAGGGATTTCACGGGGGACGAACACCGGGGAGCTGTTTTTT. Translation: CASSQGISRGTNTGELFF.

This clone was picked up a small number of times. The gene calls are TRBV2 and TRBJ2-3, with TRBD2 matching over 14 bases. The CDR3 length is 16 residues. Germline CDR1 and CDR2: SNHLY and FYNNEI. J was trimmed by 5 bases and V by 5 bases; bases with no gene match: 6. CDR3 loop: CASSLRTSGGKDTQYF. The CDR3 nucleotides are TGTGCCAGCAGTCTACGGACTAGCGGGGGGAAAGATACGCAGTATTTT.

This chain links TRBV19 with TRBJ1-5; TRBD1 is a possible D gene (6 bases). CDR3 size: 12 residues. V dropped 6 bases and J dropped 5 bases, with 8 bases sitting between them. The V gene's germline CDR1 is LNHDA and CDR2 SQIVND (reference sequence). CDR3 region: CASRDSYQPQHF. Here the CDR3 DNA reads TGTGCCAGTAGGGACAGTTATCAGCCCCAGCATTTT.

This clone appeared a single time. The J gene is TRBJ1-4, the V gene TRBV20-1, with 7 bases lining up with TRBD1. V dropped 3 bases and J dropped 0; count of bases not matched to a gene: 7. The CDR3 length is 16 residues. The germline V gene has CDR1 DFQATT and CDR2 SNEGSKA (reference sequence). CDR3 loop: CSASQGTAATNEKLFF. CDR3 DNA: TGCAGTGCTAGTCAAGGGACAGCTGCAACTAATGAAAAACTGTTTTTT.

The chain joins TRBV18 to TRBJ2-1, with D unresolved. Germline values: CDR1 KGHSH, CDR2 LQKENI. The CDR3 has 14 amino acids. The V and J ends lost 0 bases and 4 bases respectively, with 7 bases between them. This chain's CDR3 is CASSPPSRYNEQFF. The DNA for the CDR3 is TGTGCCAGCTCACCACCGAGCCGTTACAATGAGCAGTTCTTC.

This chain uses TRBV19 with TRBJ2-5; 7 nucleotides match TRBD2. Germline V gives CDR1 LNHDA, CDR2 SQIVND (reference sequence). V dropped 2 bases and J dropped 5; count of bases not matched to a gene: 2. This CDR3 region has 13 residues. The CDR3 region has the DNA TGTGCCAGTAGTATACGGGGGGTGGAGACCCAGTACTTC. It encodes CASSIRGVETQYF.

CDR3 in DNA: TGTGCCAGCAGCGAAGACCGACGGGACTTCTCCTACGAGCAGTACTTC. This translates into CASSEDRRDFSYEQYF. The rearrangement uses TRBV5-4 and TRBJ2-7; tentatively, D is TRBD2 (6 bases). Germline CDR1 SGHNT, CDR2 YYREEE (reference sequence). V lost 4 bases and J lost 0, with 17 bases in between. The length of the CDR3 is 16 residues.

This clone was detected only a few times. The rearrangement links TRBV3-1 (or the pseudogene TRBV3-2) to TRBJ1-1; 8 bases are a match to TRBD1. Trimming removed 7 bases from V and 12 bases from J; junction bases left unmatched: 7. Germline CDR1 LGHDT, CDR2 YNNKEL (reference sequence). This CDR3 is built from 11 residues. The CDR3 DNA sequence: TGTGCCAGCACCCTGGACAGGGAAACTTTCTTT. Amino acids: CASTLDRETFF.

This rearrangement joins TRBV5-1 to TRBJ2-1, with TRBD1 identical over 10 bases. J lost 6 bases, V lost 4 bases, and 7 bases had no gene match. This CDR3 has 15 residues. The germline CDR1 and CDR2 sequences are SGHRS and YFSETQ. CDR3 protein: CASSTSGTGVNEQFF. The CDR3 coding sequence is TGCGCCAGCAGCACATCCGGGACAGGGGTCAATGAGCAGTTCTTC.

The J gene is TRBJ1-1, the V gene TRBV10-3; D might be TRBD1 (5 bases). Germline assignment: CDR1 ENHRY and CDR2 SYGVKD. The CDR3 extends over 14 amino acids. V was trimmed by 3 bases and J by 0 bases, leaving 8 bases between them. The CDR3 spells CAISERGMNTEAFF. The CDR3 DNA reads as TGTGCCATCAGTGAACGGGGGATGAACACTGAAGCTTTCTTT.

The chain joins TRBV4-2 to TRBJ2-5; 11 bases align to TRBD2. This CDR3 has 17 residues. The V gene end was trimmed by 0 bases and the J gene end by 4 bases; junction bases not matched to a gene: 7. Germline V CDR1 and CDR2: LGHNA, YNFKEQ. The chain's CDR3 is CASSQDLVLAGVETQYF. In DNA form, the CDR3 reads TGTGCCAGCAGCCAAGATTTAGTACTAGCGGGGGTAGAGACCCAGTACTTC.